What follows is one TCR beta chain and its context. TCRdb itself ran the RT-PCR reads through MiXCR, one entry per CDR3 protein. This sample carries more than 600,000 distinct CDR3 sequences, over 12% of them seen once, and the ten largest clones take 3.6%. Germline trimming cut 5 bases from V and 1 base from J; bases unmatched to any gene: 6. The CDR3 runs 16 residues. The germline gives CDR1 LGHDT, CDR2 YNNKEL (reference sequence). The chain combines TRBV3-1 with TRBJ2-5; TRBD2 aligns across 11 bases. Sequencing input: memory CD4+ T cells from blood. The source is a female donor in good health, serving as a healthy control. CDR3 nucleotides: TGTGCCAGCAGCTTACGGACTAGCGGGCCCCAAGAGACCCAGTACTTC. It yields the protein CASSLRTSGPQETQYF.